This T cell receptor beta chain was recorded in a study of lymphopenia after photon versus proton radiotherapy. Study findings and constraints: Post-nadir diversity loss with photons came from oligoclonal expansion, particularly CD8+ Temra cells. Better survival with proton therapy was suggested as possible, not demonstrated.

Sequenced by immunoSEQ multiplex PCR; TCRdb stores in-frame clones only, minus some. The data contain about 70,000 clones, 85% to 95% of them singletons. A word on this clone: The antigen remains undetermined.

V was pared by 4 bases and J by 2 bases, with 6 bases between. CDR3 size: 13 residues. Germline CDR1 and CDR2: MDHEN and SYDVKM. The rearrangement joins TRBV28 to TRBJ1-5, with D hard to call. Sample: peripheral blood, taken from a patient treated with photon-based radiotherapy. This TCR was sampled from a woman in her thirties or forties with cholangiocarcinoma. As DNA, the CDR3 is TGTGCCAGCAGTTCCTGGCGCAATCAGCCCCAGCATTTT. Translating it yields CASSSWRNQPQHF.